The 4 T cell receptor beta chains listed next were all sequenced from one sample in a study of T-cell memory formation after mild COVID-19. TCRdb re-called the 5' RACE reads through MiXCR, storing one row per CDR3 protein. The data show about 500,000 distinct CDR3 sequences, with around 20% seen just once and around 13% held by the top ten. Material for sequencing was PBMCs or a T cell subset sorted from them (not recorded which). Source of these receptors: an adult woman who had mild COVID-19 (a few samples of this study predate the infection). Cell type and time point are not known.

This clonotype came up many times. V is TRBV5-1 and J is TRBJ2-7; no clear D. V was clipped by 0 bases and J by 2 bases, with 12 bases between them. This CDR3 comprises 15 residues. The germline V gene encodes CDR1 SGHRS and CDR2 YFSETQ. In DNA, the CDR3 is TGCGCCAGCAGCTTGGTCCCCCCCCTAGCCTACGAGCAGTACTTC. Residues: CASSLVPPLAYEQYF.

The chain employs TRBV6-5 and TRBJ1-1; D gene ambiguous. The CDR3 is made up of 17 amino acids. Deletions cut 7 bases from V and 4 bases from J, with 25 bases between. From germline, CDR1 is MNHEY and CDR2 SVGAGI. The CDR3 spells CASTSMGSAGIGTEAFF. The DNA of the CDR3 is TGTGCCAGCACTAGTATGGGTTCGGCAGGTATCGGCACTGAAGCTTTCTTT.

The sample holds a few counts of this clonotype. The chain links TRBV12-3 or TRBV12-4 to TRBJ1-2; the match to TRBD1 covers 8 bases. This CDR3 comprises 13 residues. Trimming cost V 4 bases and J 2 bases; bases outside gene matches: 0. The CDR3 region has the DNA TGTGCCAGCAGTTGGACAGGGAACTATGGCTACACCTTC. Amino acids: CASSWTGNYGYTF.

This clonotype was detected a few times. CDR3 coding DNA: TGTGCCATCAGGCCCCTAAGATCAGAGGGCGGGGAGCTGTTTTTT. It translates to CAIRPLRSEGGELFF. The chain combines TRBV10-3 with TRBJ2-2, with TRBD2 as a possible D gene (5 bases). Per germline, CDR1 ENHRY and CDR2 SYGVKD. Trimming pared 6 bases from V and 7 bases from J, leaving 18 bases between. The CDR3 is made up of 15 amino acids.